A selection of T cell receptor beta chains follows, all from one sample in a study of control samples from healthy donors and cancer patients. The table came from immunoSEQ multiplex PCR; TCRdb's copy has only in-frame clones and leaves some out. This table holds roughly 20,000 clones, 80% to 85% found once. The sample consisted of PBMCs. Receptors originate from a woman between 70 and 85 years old with lung cancer. The CDR3 runs from the conserved cysteine through the conserved F or W. The order of the fields is clone size, D gene, J gene, V gene, CDR3 protein, CDR3 DNA. A D gene is named only where the DNA matches it firmly. Only part of the rows carry a size: once, few, many, or a class if the clone is expanded.

>NA|NA|TRBJ1-1|TRBV7-2
CASSLNTEAFF
TGTGCCAGCAGCTTAAACACTGAAGCTTTCTTT
>NA|NA|TRBJ2-5|TRBV3-1/TRBV3-2
CASSPPRVSGAYQETQYF
TGTGCCAGCAGCCCACCAAGAGTTAGCGGAGCGTACCAAGAGACCCAGTACTTC
>few|TRBD1|TRBJ1-5|TRBV28
CASSAPDRGSNQPQHF
TGTGCCAGCAGTGCCCCGGACAGGGGGAGCAATCAGCCCCAGCATTTT
>NA|NA|TRBJ1-6|TRBV7-8
CASTQGSYSPLHF
TGTGCCAGCACCCAAGGTTCTTATTCACCCCTCCACTTT
>once|NA|TRBJ2-3|TRBV9
CASSVSWAPSTDTQYF
TGTGCCAGCAGCGTCTCTTGGGCCCCTAGCACAGATACGCAGTATTTT
>NA|NA|TRBJ2-7|TRBV4-2
CASSPTSSAVNTYEQYF
TGTGCCAGCTCTCCAACCAGCAGTGCGGTTAACACCTACGAGCAGTACTTC
>few|TRBD1|TRBJ1-2|TRBV30
CASRGNYGYTF
TGTGCCAGCAGGGGGAACTATGGCTACACCTTC
>NA|NA|TRBJ1-1|TRBV7-9
CASSLGGRNTEAFF
TGTGCCAGCAGCTTAGGCGGTCGGAACACTGAAGCTTTCTTT
>NA|NA|TRBJ2-7|TRBV28
CASSFGGSTYEQYF
TGTGCCAGCAGTTTCGGGGGTTCGACCTACGAGCAGTACTTC
>NA|TRBD2|TRBJ2-1|TRBV4-1
CASSQVAGGNRDEQFF
TGCGCCAGCAGCCAGGTAGCGGGAGGGAATAGAGATGAGCAGTTCTTC
>few|NA|TRBJ1-2|TRBV6-6
CASSYREGIYGYTF
TGTGCCAGCAGTTACAGGGAGGGAATCTATGGCTACACCTTC
>NA|NA|TRBJ1-3|TRBV3-1/TRBV3-2
CASSQDRSSGNTIYF
TGTGCCAGCAGCCAAGATCGCAGCTCTGGAAACACCATATATTTT
>few|TRBD1|TRBJ1-2|TRBV9
CASSVERDRLFGYTF
TGTGCCAGCAGCGTAGAAAGGGACAGGTTATTTGGCTACACCTTC
>NA|NA|TRBJ2-6|TRBV30
CAWRLGGSGANVLTF
TGTGCCTGGAGATTAGGGGGGTCAGGGGCCAACGTCCTGACTTTC
>NA|TRBD1|TRBJ1-2|TRBV29-1
CSVQGGAGGDF
TGCAGCGTCCAGGGGGGCGCGGGTGGGGACTTC
>NA|TRBD1|TRBJ1-1|TRBV11-2
CASSLGFGTGRTEAFF
TGTGCCAGCAGCTTAGGGTTTGGGACAGGGAGGACTGAAGCTTTCTTT
>NA|TRBD2|TRBJ2-2|TRBV5-1
CASSLVAGDTGELFF
TGCGCCAGCAGCTTGGTGGCGGGAGACACCGGGGAGCTGTTTTTT
>NA|TRBD1|TRBJ2-3|TRBV15
CATSRAKTGTSDTQYF
TGTGCCACCAGCAGAGCCAAGACAGGGACCTCAGATACGCAGTATTTT
>NA|NA|TRBJ1-1|TRBV5-5
CASSGNREYRTEAFF
TGTGCCAGCAGCGGGAACAGGGAGTATAGGACTGAAGCTTTCTTT
>NA|TRBD2|TRBJ2-3|TRBV7-2
CASSLAGGRGDTQYF
TGTGCCAGCAGCTTAGCGGGAGGGAGGGGAGATACGCAGTATTTT
>NA|NA|TRBJ2-2|TRBV7-9
CASSPGPTGTSNTGELFF
TGTGCCAGCAGCCCCGGGCCGACGGGTACATCTAACACCGGGGAGCTGTTTTTT
>NA|NA|TRBJ2-1|TRBV28
CASSLTGKYNEQFF
TGTGCCAGCAGTTTAACGGGGAAATACAATGAGCAGTTCTTC
>few|TRBD2|TRBJ2-7|TRBV4-3
CASSQDLASGAYEQYF
TGCGCCAGCAGCCAAGATTTGGCTAGCGGAGCCTACGAGCAGTACTTC
>NA|NA|TRBJ1-1|TRBV29-1
CSVFDARAFF
TGCAGCGTTTTTGACGCCAGGGCTTTCTTT
>once|NA|TRBJ2-5|TRBV28
CASSRVGVGQETQYF
TGTGCCAGCAGTCGGGTTGGGGTCGGCCAAGAGACCCAGTACTTC
>NA|NA|TRBJ2-4|TRBV18
CASSPREGETGPLAKNIQYF
TGTGCCAGCTCACCACGAGAAGGGGAGACAGGCCCATTAGCCAAAAACATTCAGTACTTC
>NA|NA|TRBJ1-2|TRBV29-1
CSVEAGNGYTF
TGCAGCGTTGAGGCGGGAAATGGCTACACCTTC
>once|NA|TRBJ1-2|TRBV9
CASSSEVGGPGYGYTF
TGTGCCAGCAGCTCAGAGGTAGGAGGTCCCGGATATGGCTACACCTTC
>NA|TRBD1|TRBJ1-5|TRBV28
CASSFLDREGQPQHF
TGTGCCAGCAGTTTCTTGGACAGGGAGGGTCAGCCCCAGCATTTT
>NA|NA|TRBJ1-2|TRBV15
CATSRDRGAYGYTF
TGTGCCACCAGCAGAGATAGAGGGGCCTATGGCTACACCTTC